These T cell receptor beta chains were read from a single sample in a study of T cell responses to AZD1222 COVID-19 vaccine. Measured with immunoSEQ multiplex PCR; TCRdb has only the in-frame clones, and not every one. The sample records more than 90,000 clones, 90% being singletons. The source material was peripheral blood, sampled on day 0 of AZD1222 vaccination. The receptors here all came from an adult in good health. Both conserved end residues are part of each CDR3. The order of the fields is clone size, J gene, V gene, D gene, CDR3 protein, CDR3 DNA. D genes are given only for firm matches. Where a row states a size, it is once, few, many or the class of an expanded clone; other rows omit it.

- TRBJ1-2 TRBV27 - CASSFAPASYGYTF TGTGCCAGCAGTTTCGCTCCCGCCAGCTATGGCTACACCTTC
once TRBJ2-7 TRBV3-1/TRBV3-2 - CASSQGMGLDEQYF TGTGCCAGCAGCCAAGGTATGGGGCTCGACGAGCAGTACTTC
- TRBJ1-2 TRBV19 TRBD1 CATSAGDRKHYGYTF TGTGCCACCTCCGCTGGGGACAGAAAACACTATGGCTACACCTTC
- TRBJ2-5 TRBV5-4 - CASSLAERPETQYF TGTGCCAGCAGCTTGGCCGAAAGGCCAGAGACCCAGTACTTC
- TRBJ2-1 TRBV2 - CASSYGEQFF TGTGCCAGCTCCTACGGTGAGCAGTTCTTC
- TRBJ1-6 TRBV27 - CASSAQVGTLHF TGTGCCAGCAGTGCCCAAGTGGGGACCCTCCACTTT
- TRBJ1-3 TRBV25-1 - CASTAGRQRDTIYF TGTGCCAGCACGGCAGGGCGTCAGAGAGACACCATATATTTT
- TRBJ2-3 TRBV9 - CASSPGMDRTDTQYF TGTGCCAGCAGCCCTGGGATGGATCGAACAGATACGCAGTATTTT
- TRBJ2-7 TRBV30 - CAWSGEFGEQYF TGTGCCTGGAGTGGGGAGTTCGGCGAGCAGTACTTC
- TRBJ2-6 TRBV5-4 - CASSPGPFSGANVLTF TGTGCCAGCAGCCCCGGACCCTTCTCTGGGGCCAACGTCCTGACTTTC
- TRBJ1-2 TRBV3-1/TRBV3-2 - CASSDSFNYGYTF TGTGCCAGCTCGGACAGCTTTAACTATGGCTACACCTTC
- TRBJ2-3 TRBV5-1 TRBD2 CASSLLSRGGGTDTQYF TGCGCCAGCAGCTTGCTTTCTCGGGGGGGCGGTACAGATACGCAGTATTTT
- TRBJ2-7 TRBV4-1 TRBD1 CASSQVGLDRAYEQYF TGCGCCAGCAGCCAAGTGGGTCTGGACAGGGCCTACGAGCAGTACTTC
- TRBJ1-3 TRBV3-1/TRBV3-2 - CATSRGISGNTIYF TGTGCCACTTCAAGGGGTATTTCTGGAAACACCATATATTTT